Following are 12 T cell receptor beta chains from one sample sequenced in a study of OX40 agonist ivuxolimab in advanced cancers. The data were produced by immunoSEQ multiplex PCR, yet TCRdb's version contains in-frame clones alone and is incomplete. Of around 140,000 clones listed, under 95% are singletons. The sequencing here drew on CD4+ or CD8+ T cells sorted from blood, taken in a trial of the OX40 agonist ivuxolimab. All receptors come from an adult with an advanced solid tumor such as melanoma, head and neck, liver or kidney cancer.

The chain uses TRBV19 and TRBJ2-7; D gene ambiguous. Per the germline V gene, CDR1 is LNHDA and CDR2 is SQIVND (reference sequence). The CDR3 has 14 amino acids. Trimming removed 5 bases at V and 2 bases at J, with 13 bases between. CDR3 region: CASSPTGRPYEQYF. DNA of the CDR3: TGTGCCAGTAGTCCCACCGGGCGCCCCTACGAGCAGTACTTC.

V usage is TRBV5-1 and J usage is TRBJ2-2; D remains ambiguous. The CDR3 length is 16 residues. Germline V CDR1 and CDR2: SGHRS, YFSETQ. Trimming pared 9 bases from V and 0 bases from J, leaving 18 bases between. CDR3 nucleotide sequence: TGCGCCACCACTTGGAACGGGCCTGCGAACACCGGGGAGCTGTTTTTT. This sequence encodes CATTWNGPANTGELFF.

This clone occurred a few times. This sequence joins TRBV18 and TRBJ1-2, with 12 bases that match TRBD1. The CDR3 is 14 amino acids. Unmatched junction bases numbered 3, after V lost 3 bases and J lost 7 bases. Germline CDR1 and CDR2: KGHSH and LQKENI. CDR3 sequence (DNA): TGTGCCAGCTCACCCGGGACAGGGGGCCTTGGCTACACCTTC. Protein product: CASSPGTGGLGYTF.

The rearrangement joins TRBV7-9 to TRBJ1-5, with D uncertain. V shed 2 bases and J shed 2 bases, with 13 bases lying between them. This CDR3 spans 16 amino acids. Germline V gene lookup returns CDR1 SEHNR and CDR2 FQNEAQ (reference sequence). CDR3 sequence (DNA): TGTGCCAGCAGCTTAAGGTCTACCGGGGGCAATCAGCCCCAGCATTTT. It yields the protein CASSLRSTGGNQPQHF.

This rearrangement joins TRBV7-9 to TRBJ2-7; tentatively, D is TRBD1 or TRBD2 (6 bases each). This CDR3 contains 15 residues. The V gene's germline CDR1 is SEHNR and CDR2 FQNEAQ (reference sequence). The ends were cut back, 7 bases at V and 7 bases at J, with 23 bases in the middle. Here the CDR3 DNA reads TGTGCCAGCACCCCGCGCCCCGGGGGCGCGGAGGAGCAGTACTTC. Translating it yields CASTPRPGGAEEQYF.

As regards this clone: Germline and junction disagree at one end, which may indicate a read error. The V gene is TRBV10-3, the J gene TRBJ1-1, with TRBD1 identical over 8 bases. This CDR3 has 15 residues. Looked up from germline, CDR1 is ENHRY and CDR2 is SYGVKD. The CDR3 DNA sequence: TGTGCCATCAGTCAGTCCCCCACAGGGGGCACTGAAGCTTTCTTT. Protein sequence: CAISQSPTGGTEAFF.

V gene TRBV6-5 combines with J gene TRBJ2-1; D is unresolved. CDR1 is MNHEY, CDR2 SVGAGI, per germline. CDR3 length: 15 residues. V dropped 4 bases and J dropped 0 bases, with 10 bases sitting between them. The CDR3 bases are TGTGCCAGCAGTTTAGCCTATTACTCCTACAATGAGCAGTTCTTC. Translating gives CASSLAYYSYNEQFF.

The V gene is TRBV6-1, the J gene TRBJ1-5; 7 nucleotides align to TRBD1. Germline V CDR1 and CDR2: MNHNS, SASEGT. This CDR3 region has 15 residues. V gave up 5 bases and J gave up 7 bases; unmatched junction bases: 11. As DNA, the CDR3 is TGTGCCAGCAGTCTACAGGGGAGGCTCGGGCAGCCCCAGCATTTT. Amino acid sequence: CASSLQGRLGQPQHF.

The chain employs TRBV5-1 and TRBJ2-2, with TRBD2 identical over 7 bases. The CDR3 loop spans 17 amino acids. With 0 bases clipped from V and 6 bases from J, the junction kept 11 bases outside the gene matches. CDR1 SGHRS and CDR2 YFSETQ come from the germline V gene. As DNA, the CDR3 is TGCGCCAGCAGCTTGGCCCGGGACTCGGGGGGAGCCGGGGAGCTGTTTTTT. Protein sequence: CASSLARDSGGAGELFF.

CDR3 in DNA: TGTGCCAGCAGTCAGAACAGGTATCAGCCCCAGCATTTT. It codes for CASSQNRYQPQHF. The chain employs TRBV6-1 and TRBJ1-5; D is possibly TRBD1 (5 bases). Germline loops: CDR1 MNHNS, CDR2 SASEGT. The V end lost 5 bases, the J end lost 5 bases, and 10 bases lay between the germline ends. The CDR3 consists of 13 residues.

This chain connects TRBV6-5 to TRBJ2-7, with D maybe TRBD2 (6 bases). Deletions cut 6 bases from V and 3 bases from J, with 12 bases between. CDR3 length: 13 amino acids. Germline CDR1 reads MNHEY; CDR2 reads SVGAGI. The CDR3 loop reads CASRPGLNYEQYF. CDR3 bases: TGTGCCAGCAGACCGGGACTTAACTACGAGCAGTACTTC.

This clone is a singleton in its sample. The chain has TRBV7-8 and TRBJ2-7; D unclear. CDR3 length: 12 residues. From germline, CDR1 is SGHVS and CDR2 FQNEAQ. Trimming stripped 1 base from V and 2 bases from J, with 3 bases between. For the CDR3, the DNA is TGTGCCAGCAGCTTAGGTACCTACGAGCAGTACTTC. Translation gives CASSLGTYEQYF.